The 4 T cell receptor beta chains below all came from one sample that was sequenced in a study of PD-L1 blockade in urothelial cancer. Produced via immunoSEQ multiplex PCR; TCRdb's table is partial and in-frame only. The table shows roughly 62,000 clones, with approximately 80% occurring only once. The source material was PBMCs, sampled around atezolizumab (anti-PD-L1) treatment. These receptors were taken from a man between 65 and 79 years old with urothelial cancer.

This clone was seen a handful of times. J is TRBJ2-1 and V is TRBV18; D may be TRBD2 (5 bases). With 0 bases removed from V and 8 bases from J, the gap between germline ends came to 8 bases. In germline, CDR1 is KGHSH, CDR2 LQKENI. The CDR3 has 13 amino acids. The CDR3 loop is CASSPPGGDEQFF. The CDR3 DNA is TGTGCCAGCTCACCACCAGGAGGCGATGAGCAGTTCTTC. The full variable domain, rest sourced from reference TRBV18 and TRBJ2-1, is NAGVMQNPRHLVRRRGQEARLRCSPMKGHSHVYWYRQLPEEGLKFMVYLQKENIIDESGMPKERFSAEFPKEGPSILRIQQVVRGDSAAYFCASSPPGGDEQFFGPGTRLTVL.

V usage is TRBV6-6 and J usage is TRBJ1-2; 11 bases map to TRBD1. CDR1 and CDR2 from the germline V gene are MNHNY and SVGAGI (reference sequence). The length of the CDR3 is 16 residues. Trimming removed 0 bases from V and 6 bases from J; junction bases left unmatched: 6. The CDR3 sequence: CASSYSTDRGRDGYTF. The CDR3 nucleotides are TGTGCCAGCAGTTACTCGACGGACAGGGGGCGGGATGGCTACACCTTC.

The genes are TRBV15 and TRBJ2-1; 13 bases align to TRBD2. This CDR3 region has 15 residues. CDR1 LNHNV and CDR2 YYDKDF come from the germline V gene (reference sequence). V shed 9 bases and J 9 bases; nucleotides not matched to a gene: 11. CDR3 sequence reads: CATRGLAGLSSEQFF. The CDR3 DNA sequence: TGTGCCACGAGGGGACTAGCGGGATTGAGTAGTGAGCAGTTCTTC.

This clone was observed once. CDR3 DNA sequence: TGTGCCAGCAGCTTTTCCCCCAATTGGCAGTACACCGGGGAGCTGTTTTTT. Translating gives CASSFSPNWQYTGELFF. The V and J genes are TRBV7-2 and TRBJ2-2; D unresolved. V was shortened by 3 bases and J by 3 bases, with 17 bases between the two germline ends. The CDR3 contains 17 residues. Germline V gene sequence: CDR1 SGHTA, CDR2 FQGNSA. The variable domain in full, with the rest retrieved from reference TRBV7-2 and TRBJ2-2, is GAGVSQSPSNKVTEKGKDVELRCDPISGHTALYWYRQSLGQGLEFLIYFQGNSAPDKSGLPSDRFSAERTGGSVSTLTIQRTQQEDSAVYLCASSFSPNWQYTGELFFGEGSRLTVL.